This T cell receptor beta chain was sequenced in a study of shared clonotypes between healthy human individuals (dated by TCRdb to about 2020). Regarding the study in general: Three men and two women, aged 18 to 49 years, made up the cohort. For each donor, three plates each were used for CD4 naive and CD4 memory, two plates were used for CD8 naive, and one plate was used for CD8 memory. To estimate repertoire size and how much clonotypes are shared between individuals, the study performed deep sequencing of blood TCR repertoires from roughly five healthy adults. Libraries were prepared and TCR repertoires were sequenced by different laboratories using diverse techniques, in order to increase sequencing depth and limit assay-specific biases. Between about 0.85 and 10 billion PBMCs per donor were obtained by leukapheresis. Results and caveats for the whole study, not just this receptor: Larger estimated clonotype richness was generally found for naive subsets than for memory subsets. Sampling was limited to blood, and TCR repertoires in tissue likely differ from TCR repertoires in blood. Clonotypes shared by all four sorted-subset donors showed higher generation probabilities than non-shared clonotypes. Because the study included a small number of donors, the genetic and exposure-history diversity represented was limited. Incomplete sequencing was indicated by rarefaction of sorted-subset datasets, despite the large sequencing depth. Based on pairwise subsampling, the degree of clonotype sharing among donors was expected to be affected by sequencing depth. About 4.5% of naive CD4, 3% to 4% of naive CD8, around 2.3% of memory CD4, and 0.35% to 0.5% of memory CD8 clonotypes were shared across several donors.

The CDR3 has 15 amino acids, counting the end cysteine and phenylalanine. Of all the DNA, just the CDR3 is kept, 45 bases in frame from base 1. The germline V gene supplies CDR1 SGHVS and CDR2 FQNEAQ. Here V drops 5 bases and J drops 1 base, and the junction holds 2 bases not matched to any gene. Using the deep immunoSEQ assay, TCR CDR3 regions were amplified from genomic DNA by multiplex PCR. Extracted genomic DNA from each cell subset was distributed evenly across all wells of several immunoSEQ 96-well plates, and each plate was treated as a replicate. For sorted subsets, about 220 ng of genomic DNA, equivalent to 30,000 or so T cell genomes, went into each replicate PCR. Purified libraries were quantified with a Qubit 3.0 fluorometer, sized on a Bioanalyzer 2100, and re-quantified with the KAPA Library Quantification kit. Every immunoSEQ 96-well plate was sequenced on a separate single-read 150-cycle Illumina NextSeq 550 flow cell. The study's own analysis went as follows. Because the immunoSEQ output included only junctional sequences and no quality scores, the filtering could not be the same as the filtering used for full-length reads. To assign V/J genes and CDR3, sequences were annotated using PyIR, a Python wrapper for IgBLAST v1.9, with IMGT germline references. Reads were removed for weak V/J assignments (E-value above 1e-6), missing CDR3, stop codons, out-of-frame junctions, or ambiguous translated residues. V3J clonotypes were defined as sequences sharing an identical inferred V gene, J gene, and CDR3 amino acid sequence. Percentage overlap between repertoires was computed as shared unique clonotypes divided by the size of the smaller repertoire. Three approaches were used to assess repertoire richness: RTK rarefaction, the Chao1 estimator, and Recon v2.1 estimates of unobserved clonotypes. OLGA was used to compute generation probabilities for all TCRbeta clonotypes that the gDNA method yielded from a few donors. TCRdb carries this immuneACCESS record with in-frame sequences only. Its versions omit some clonotypes, under half of them owing to an unresolved V gene in the studies checked, with the rest unexplained. V, J and clone size were drawn from that table, and D and trimming were deduced from the DNA. The sample includes 2 million to 2.5 million clones, with approximately 96% observed a single time. The ten largest clonotypes hold more than 0.1% of the sample.

A word on this clone: Its antigen is still unknown. No base-level quality is on record; no much larger clone is a single base apart.

The donors were healthy, HIV-negative adults who had no recently reported acute infections or vaccinations. All donors were Caucasian adults living in Nashville, Tennessee, USA. CD4+ T cells were enriched through magnetic negative selection, after which naive cells were positively selected on CD45RA and the remaining negative fraction served as the memory subset. Blood was obtained by leukapheresis, after which PBMCs were separated by Ficoll-Histopaque density gradient centrifugation and cryopreserved in liquid nitrogen vapor phase. Analytical flow cytometry was used to check the purity and quantity of every magnetically sorted T cell population. Genomic DNA was isolated from every sorted fraction and measured by UV absorbance on a Nanodrop 2000c.

The specimen was naive CD4+ T cells sorted from blood. The cell subset or site tag for this specimen amounts to: CD45RA+ positively selected. The sequence came from a man between 18 and 29 years old in good health. The rearrangement combines TRBV7-8 with TRBJ2-3, and 11 junctional nucleotides match TRBD2. The CDR3 has the sequence CASSTSGSGTDTQYF. The sequenced DNA is TGTGCCAGCAGCACTAGCGGGAGTGGCACAGATACGCAGTATTTT.